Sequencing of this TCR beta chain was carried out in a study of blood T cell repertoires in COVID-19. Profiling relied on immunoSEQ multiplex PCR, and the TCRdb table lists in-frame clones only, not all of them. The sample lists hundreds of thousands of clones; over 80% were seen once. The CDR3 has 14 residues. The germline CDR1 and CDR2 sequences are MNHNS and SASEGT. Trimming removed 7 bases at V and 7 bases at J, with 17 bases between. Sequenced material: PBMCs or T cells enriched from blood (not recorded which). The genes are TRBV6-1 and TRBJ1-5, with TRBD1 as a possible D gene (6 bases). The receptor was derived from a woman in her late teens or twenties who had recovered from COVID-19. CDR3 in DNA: TGTGCCAGCACCATTCAGGGGCATGGCCAGCCCCAGCATTTT. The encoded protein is CASTIQGHGQPQHF.